The T cell receptor beta chain described here comes from a study of OX40 agonist ivuxolimab in advanced cancers. V was cut by 4 bases and J by 5 bases, with 11 bases left in between. In germline, CDR1 is SEHNR, CDR2 FQNEAQ (reference sequence). The CDR3 is made up of 14 amino acids. TCRdb's table, derived via immunoSEQ multiplex PCR, lists solely in-frame clones and lacks some. The table has 83,000 or so clones, roughly 85% seen once. The source was CD4+ or CD8+ T cells sorted from blood, collected in a trial of the OX40 agonist ivuxolimab. V is TRBV7-9 and J is TRBJ1-4; D is unclear. This clonotype was obtained from an adult with an advanced solid tumor such as melanoma, head and neck, liver or kidney cancer. CDR3 in DNA: TGTGCCAGCAGCTCATGGGCCCCAAATGAAAAACTGTTTTTT. Protein: CASSSWAPNEKLFF.